The source of this T cell receptor (beta chain) is a study of cytomegalovirus exposure and HLA in healthy donors. Whole-study context: HLA-typed donors were the source of roughly 80 million unique TCRs held in an early data release. Study-wide results and limits: TCR beta sequences reportedly predicted most subjects' HLA-A and HLA-B alleles accurately. V segments that were indistinguishable, TRBV6-2 and TRBV6-3 among them, were omitted from analysis.

Of note for this clone: The target antigen is unknown.

PCR primers comprised 60 Vbeta and 13 Jbeta primers. Some clones are missing from TCRdb's copy, which holds only in-frame ones; the method was immunoSEQ multiplex PCR. The sample records roughly 160,000 clones, 60% to 80% being singletons. This CDR3 spans 16 amino acids. From germline, CDR1 is SGHNT and CDR2 YYREEE (reference sequence). Trimming at V came to 1 base and at J to 0 bases, leaving 6 bases not matched to a gene. The sequenced material came from PBMCs. This sequence was found in a man younger than 35 in good health and CMV-seropositive. The V gene is TRBV5-4, the J gene TRBJ2-7; 8 bases fit TRBD2. DNA for the CDR3: TGTGCCAGCAGCTTGTGGGGGAGCGGGAGCTCCTACGAGCAGTACTTC. Protein sequence: CASSLWGSGSSYEQYF.